Included here is one T cell receptor (beta chain) sequence, with context. Its antigen is as yet unknown. The table came from immunoSEQ multiplex PCR; TCRdb's copy has only in-frame clones and leaves some out. The sample shows 100,000 to 150,000 clones, roughly 93% of them seen only once. The record originates from a study of T cell responses to AZD1222 COVID-19 vaccine. Study results and caveats: Spike-specific TCR breadth rose after two AZD1222 doses, and depth rose as well.

Germline CDR1 and CDR2: SGHRS and YFSETQ. J lost 6 bases, V lost 4 bases, and 8 bases had no gene match. This CDR3 comprises 15 residues. The sample was peripheral blood, taken 28 days after the second AZD1222 dose. The source of this sequence is an adult who received the AZD1222 COVID-19 vaccine. This chain connects TRBV5-1 to TRBJ2-1; 9 nucleotides line up with TRBD1. CDR3 amino acids: CASSQQGAQANEQFF. The CDR3 DNA sequence: TGCGCCAGCAGCCAACAGGGGGCCCAGGCCAATGAGCAGTTCTTC.